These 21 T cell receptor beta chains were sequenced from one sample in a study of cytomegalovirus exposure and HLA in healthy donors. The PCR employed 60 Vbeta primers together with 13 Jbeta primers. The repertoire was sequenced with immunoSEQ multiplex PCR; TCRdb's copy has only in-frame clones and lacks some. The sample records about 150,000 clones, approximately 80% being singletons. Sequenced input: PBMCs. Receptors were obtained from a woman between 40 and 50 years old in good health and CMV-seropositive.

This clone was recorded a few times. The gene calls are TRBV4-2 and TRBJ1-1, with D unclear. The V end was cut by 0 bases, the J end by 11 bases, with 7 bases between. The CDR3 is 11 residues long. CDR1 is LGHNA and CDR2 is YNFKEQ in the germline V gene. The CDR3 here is CASSQENAAFF. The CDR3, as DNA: TGTGCCAGCAGCCAAGAAAACGCGGCTTTCTTT.

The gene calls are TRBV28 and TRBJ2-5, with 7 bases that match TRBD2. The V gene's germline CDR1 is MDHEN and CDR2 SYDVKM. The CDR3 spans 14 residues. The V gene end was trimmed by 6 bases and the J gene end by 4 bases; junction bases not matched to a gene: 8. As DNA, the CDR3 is TGTGCCAGCAGCCTATCGGGGGGAGGAGAGACCCAGTACTTC. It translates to CASSLSGGGETQYF. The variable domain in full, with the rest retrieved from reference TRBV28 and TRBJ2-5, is DVKVTQSSRYLVKRTGEKVFLECVQDMDHENMFWYRQDPGLGLRLIYFSYDVKMKEKGDIPEGYSVSREKKERFSLILESASTNQTSMYLCASSLSGGGETQYFGPGTRLLVL.

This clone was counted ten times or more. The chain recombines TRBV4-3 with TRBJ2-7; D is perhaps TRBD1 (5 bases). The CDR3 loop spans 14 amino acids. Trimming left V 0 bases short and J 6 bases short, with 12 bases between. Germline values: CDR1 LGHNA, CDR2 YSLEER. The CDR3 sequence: CASSQDPQGGEQYF. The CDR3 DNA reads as TGCGCCAGCAGCCAAGATCCGCAGGGTGGCGAGCAGTACTTC.

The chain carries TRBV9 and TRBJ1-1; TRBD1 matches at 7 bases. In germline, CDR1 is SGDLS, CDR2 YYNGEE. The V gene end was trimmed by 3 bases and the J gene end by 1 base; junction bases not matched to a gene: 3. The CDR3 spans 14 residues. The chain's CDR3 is CASSARQGNTEAFF. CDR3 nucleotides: TGTGCCAGCAGCGCAAGACAGGGGAACACTGAAGCTTTCTTT.

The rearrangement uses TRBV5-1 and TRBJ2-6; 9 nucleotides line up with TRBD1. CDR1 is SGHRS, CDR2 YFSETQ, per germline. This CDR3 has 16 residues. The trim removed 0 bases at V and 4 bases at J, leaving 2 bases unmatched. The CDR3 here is CASSLGDREGANVLTF. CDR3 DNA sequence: TGCGCCAGCAGCTTGGGGGACAGGGAGGGGGCCAACGTCCTGACTTTC.

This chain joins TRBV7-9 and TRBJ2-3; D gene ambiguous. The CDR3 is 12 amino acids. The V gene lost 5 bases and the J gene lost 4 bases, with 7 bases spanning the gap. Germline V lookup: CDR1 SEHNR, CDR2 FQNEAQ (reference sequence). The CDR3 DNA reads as TGTGCCAGCAGCCGTATCGCAGATACGCAGTATTTT. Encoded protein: CASSRIADTQYF.

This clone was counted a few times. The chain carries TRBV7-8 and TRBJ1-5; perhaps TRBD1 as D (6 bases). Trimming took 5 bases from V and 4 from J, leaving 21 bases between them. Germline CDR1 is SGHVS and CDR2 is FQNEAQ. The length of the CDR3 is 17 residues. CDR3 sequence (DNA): TGTGCCAGCAGCACGGACTCCGGGACAAGGTTTAATCAGCCCCAGCATTTT. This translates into CASSTDSGTRFNQPQHF.

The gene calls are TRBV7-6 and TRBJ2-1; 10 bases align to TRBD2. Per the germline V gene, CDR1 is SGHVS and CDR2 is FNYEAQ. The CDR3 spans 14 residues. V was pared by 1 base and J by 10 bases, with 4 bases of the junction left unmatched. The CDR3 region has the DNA TGTGCCAGCAGCTTAGGAGGGACTAGCGAAGAGCAGTTCTTC. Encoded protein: CASSLGGTSEEQFF.

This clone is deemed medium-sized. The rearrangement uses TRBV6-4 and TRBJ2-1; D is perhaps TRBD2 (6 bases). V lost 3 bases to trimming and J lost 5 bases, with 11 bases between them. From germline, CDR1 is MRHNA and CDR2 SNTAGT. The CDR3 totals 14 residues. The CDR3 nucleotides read TGTGCCAGCAGTGAGTCTAGCGAGCACAATGAGCAGTTCTTC. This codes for CASSESSEHNEQFF.

CDR3 loop: CASSLAGGPNYGYTF. CDR3 in DNA: TGTGCCAGCAGTTTGGCAGGGGGCCCTAACTATGGCTACACCTTC. The genes are TRBV28 and TRBJ1-2; 8 bases are shared with TRBD1. The CDR3 is made up of 15 amino acids. Trimming cost V 3 bases and J 0 bases; bases outside gene matches: 3. Germline CDR1 and CDR2: MDHEN and SYDVKM.

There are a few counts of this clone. CDR3 sequence: CASSQTGTIEKLFF. The CDR3 DNA reads TGCGCCAGCAGCCAGACAGGGACAATTGAAAAACTGTTTTTT. This chain uses TRBV4-1 with TRBJ1-4, with 7 bases fitting TRBD1. J lost 7 bases, V lost 3 bases, and 5 bases had no gene match. This CDR3 comprises 14 residues. CDR1 and CDR2 (germline): MGHRA, YSYEKL.

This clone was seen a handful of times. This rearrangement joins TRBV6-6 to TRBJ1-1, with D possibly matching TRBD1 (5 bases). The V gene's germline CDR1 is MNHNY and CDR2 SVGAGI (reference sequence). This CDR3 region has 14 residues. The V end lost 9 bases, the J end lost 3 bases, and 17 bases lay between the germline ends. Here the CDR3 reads CASRRLPQDTEAFF. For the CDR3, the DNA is TGTGCCAGTAGGAGACTCCCACAGGACACTGAAGCTTTCTTT.

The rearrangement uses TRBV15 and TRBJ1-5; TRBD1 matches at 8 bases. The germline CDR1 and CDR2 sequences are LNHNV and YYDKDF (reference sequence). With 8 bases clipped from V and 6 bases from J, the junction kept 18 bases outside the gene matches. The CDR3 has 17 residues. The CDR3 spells CATGLIQTTDRVQPQHF. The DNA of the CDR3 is TGTGCCACCGGGTTGATACAAACGACGGACAGGGTTCAGCCCCAGCATTTT.

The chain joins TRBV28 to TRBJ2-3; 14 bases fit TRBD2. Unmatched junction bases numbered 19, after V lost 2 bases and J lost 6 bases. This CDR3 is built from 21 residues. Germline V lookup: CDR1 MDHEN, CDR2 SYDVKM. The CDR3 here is CASSLNSPGTSGSPVSDTQYF. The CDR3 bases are TGTGCCAGCAGTTTAAATTCCCCCGGGACTAGCGGGAGTCCAGTTTCGGATACGCAGTATTTT.

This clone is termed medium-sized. CDR3: CASSRSGISTDTQYF. As DNA, the CDR3 is TGTGCCAGCAGCAGGAGCGGGATCAGCACAGATACGCAGTATTTT. The chain recombines TRBV5-6 with TRBJ2-3; 7 positions match TRBD2. Germline CDR1 is SGHDT and CDR2 is YYEEEE. V lost 4 bases to trimming and J lost 0 bases; unmatched junction nucleotides: 5. There are 15 residues in the CDR3.

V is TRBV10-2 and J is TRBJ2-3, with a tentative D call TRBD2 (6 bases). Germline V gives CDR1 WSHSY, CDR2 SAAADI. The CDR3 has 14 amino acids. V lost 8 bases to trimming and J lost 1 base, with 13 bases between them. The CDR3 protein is CASAEWGGTDTQYF. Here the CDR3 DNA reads TGCGCCAGCGCCGAGTGGGGGGGCACAGATACGCAGTATTTT.

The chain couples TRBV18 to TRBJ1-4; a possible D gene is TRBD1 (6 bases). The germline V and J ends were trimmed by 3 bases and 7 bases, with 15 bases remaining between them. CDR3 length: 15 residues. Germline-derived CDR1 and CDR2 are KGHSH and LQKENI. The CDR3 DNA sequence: TGTGCCAGCTCACCCGAGACAGGAAGGGGTGAAAAACTGTTTTTT. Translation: CASSPETGRGEKLFF.

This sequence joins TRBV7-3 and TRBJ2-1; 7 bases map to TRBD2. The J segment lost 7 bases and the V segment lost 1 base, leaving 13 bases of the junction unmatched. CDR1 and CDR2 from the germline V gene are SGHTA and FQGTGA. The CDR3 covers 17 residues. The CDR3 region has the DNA TGTGCCAGCAGCTTAAACCCCCCGGGCGGGGGAGAGAATGAGCAGTTCTTC. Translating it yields CASSLNPPGGGENEQFF.

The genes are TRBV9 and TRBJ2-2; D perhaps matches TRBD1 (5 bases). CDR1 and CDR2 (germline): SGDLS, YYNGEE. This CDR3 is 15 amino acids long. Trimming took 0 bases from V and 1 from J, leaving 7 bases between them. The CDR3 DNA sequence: TGTGCCAGCAGCGTAGTCAGGGTGAACACCGGGGAGCTGTTTTTT. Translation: CASSVVRVNTGELFF. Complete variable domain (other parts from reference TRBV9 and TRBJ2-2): DSGVTQTPKHLITATGQRVTLRCSPRSGDLSVYWYQQSLDQGLQFLIQYYNGEERAKGNILERFSAQQFPDLHSELNLSSLELGDSALYFCASSVVRVNTGELFFGEGSRLTVL.

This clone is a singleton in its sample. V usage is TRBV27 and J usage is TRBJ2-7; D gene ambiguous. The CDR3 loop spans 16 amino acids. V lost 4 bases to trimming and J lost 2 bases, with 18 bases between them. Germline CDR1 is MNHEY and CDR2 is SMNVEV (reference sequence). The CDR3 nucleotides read TGTGCCAGCAGTTCCGTCCTTGGAGTGGTGGCCTACGAGCAGTACTTC. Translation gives CASSSVLGVVAYEQYF.

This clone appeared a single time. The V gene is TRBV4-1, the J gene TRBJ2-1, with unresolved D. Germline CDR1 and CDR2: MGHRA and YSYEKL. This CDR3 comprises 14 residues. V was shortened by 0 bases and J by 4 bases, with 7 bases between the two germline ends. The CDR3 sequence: CASSQDRTYNEQFF. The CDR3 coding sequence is TGCGCCAGCAGCCAAGATCGAACTTACAATGAGCAGTTCTTC.